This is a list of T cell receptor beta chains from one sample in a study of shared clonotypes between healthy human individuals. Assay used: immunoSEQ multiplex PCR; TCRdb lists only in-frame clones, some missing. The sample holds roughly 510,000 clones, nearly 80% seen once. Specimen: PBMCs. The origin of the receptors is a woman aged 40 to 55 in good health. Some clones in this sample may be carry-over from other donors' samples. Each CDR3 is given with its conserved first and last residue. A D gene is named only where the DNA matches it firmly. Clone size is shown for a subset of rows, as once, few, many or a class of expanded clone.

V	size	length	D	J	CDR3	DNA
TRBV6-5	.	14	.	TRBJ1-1	CASSYSGDITEAFF	TGTGCCAGCAGTTACTCGGGGGATATCACTGAAGCTTTCTTT
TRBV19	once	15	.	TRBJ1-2	CASSMVRDTTMGYTF	TGTGCCAGTAGTATGGTTCGGGACACAACTATGGGCTACACCTTC
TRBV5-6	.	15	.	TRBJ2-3	CASSLRFKVPDTQYF	TGTGCCAGCAGCTTAAGGTTCAAGGTCCCAGATACGCAGTATTTT
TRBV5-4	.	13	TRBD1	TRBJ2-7	CASSHDRQGEQYF	TGTGCCAGCAGTCACGACCGACAGGGTGAGCAGTACTTC
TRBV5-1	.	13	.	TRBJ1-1	CASSLVTNGEAFF	TGCGCCAGCAGCTTGGTGACCAACGGGGAAGCTTTCTTT
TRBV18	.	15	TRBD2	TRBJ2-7	CASSPAGGSGYEQYF	TGTGCCAGCTCACCGGCGGGGGGAAGCGGCTACGAGCAGTACTTC
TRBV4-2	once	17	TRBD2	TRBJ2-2	CASSQDRLAVPAGELFF	TGTGCCAGCAGCCAAGATCGACTAGCGGTTCCAGCCGGGGAGCTGTTTTTT
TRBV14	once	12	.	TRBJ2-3	CASSQVPDTQYF	TGTGCCAGCAGCCAAGTGCCCGATACGCAGTATTTT
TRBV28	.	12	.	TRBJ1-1	CASSQTLTEAFF	TGTGCCAGCAGTCAGACCCTAACTGAAGCTTTCTTT
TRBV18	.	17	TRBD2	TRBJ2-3	CASSERTSGKRTDTQYF	TGTGCCAGCTCAGAGCGGACTAGCGGGAAGAGAACAGATACGCAGTATTTT
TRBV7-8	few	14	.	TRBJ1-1	CASSFQGRDTEAFF	TGTGCCAGCAGCTTCCAGGGTAGGGACACTGAAGCTTTCTTT
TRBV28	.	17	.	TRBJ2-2	CASSLFWGAGHAGELFF	TGTGCCAGCAGTTTATTTTGGGGTGCGGGCCACGCCGGGGAGCTGTTTTTT
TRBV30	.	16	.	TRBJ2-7	CAWSFPRHAAARGQYF	TGTGCCTGGAGTTTTCCCCGACATGCTGCGGCCCGTGGGCAGTACTTC
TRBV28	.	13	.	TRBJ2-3	CASRRGATDTQYF	TGTGCCAGCAGACGGGGAGCCACAGATACGCAGTATTTT
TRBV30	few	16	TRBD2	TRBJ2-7	CAWSSPGLAGRYEQYF	TGTGCCTGGAGTTCTCCGGGACTAGCGGGACGCTACGAGCAGTACTTC
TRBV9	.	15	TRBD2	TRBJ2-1	CASSVGIAGDNEQFF	TGTGCCAGCAGCGTGGGTATAGCGGGAGACAATGAGCAGTTCTTC
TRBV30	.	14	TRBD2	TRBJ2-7	CACNRGLAAYEQYF	TGTGCCTGCAATAGGGGACTAGCGGCCTACGAGCAGTACTTC
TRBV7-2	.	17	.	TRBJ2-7	CASSSAPGTKSSYEQYF	TGTGCCAGCAGCTCAGCCCCCGGGACAAAAAGCTCCTACGAGCAGTACTTC
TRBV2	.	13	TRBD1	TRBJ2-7	CASRGTGTVPQYF	TGTGCCAGCAGGGGAACCGGGACAGTCCCCCAGTACTTC
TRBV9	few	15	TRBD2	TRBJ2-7	CASSVAPSGSNEQYF	TGTGCCAGCAGCGTAGCCCCTAGCGGGAGTAACGAGCAGTACTTC
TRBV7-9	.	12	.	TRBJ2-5	CASSSAGETQYF	TGTGCCAGCAGCTCGGCTGGTGAGACCCAGTACTTC
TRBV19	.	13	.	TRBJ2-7	CASSISVLSEQYF	TGTGCCAGTAGTATAAGTGTGTTGAGCGAGCAGTACTTC
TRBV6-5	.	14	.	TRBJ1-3	CASSYSRTGNTIYF	TGTGCCAGCAGTTACTCCAGGACAGGAAACACCATATATTTT
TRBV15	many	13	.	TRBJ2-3	CATRSMDTDTQYF	TGTGCCACCCGCAGTATGGACACAGATACGCAGTATTTT
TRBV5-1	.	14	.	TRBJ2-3	CASSGGVAPDTQYF	TGCGCCAGCAGCGGGGGTGTTGCCCCAGATACGCAGTATTTT
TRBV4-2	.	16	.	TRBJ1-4	CASSQAGFSTNEKLFF	TGTGCCAGCAGCCAAGCAGGATTTTCAACTAATGAAAAACTGTTTTTT
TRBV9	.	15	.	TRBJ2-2	CASNHRDFDTGELFF	TGTGCCAGCAACCACCGGGATTTTGACACCGGGGAGCTGTTTTTT
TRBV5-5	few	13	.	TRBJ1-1	CASSRQGGTEAFF	TGTGCCAGCAGCCGGCAGGGCGGCACTGAAGCTTTCTTT
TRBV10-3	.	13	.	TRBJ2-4	CAIRARDGDIQYF	TGTGCCATCAGGGCAAGGGATGGGGACATTCAGTACTTC
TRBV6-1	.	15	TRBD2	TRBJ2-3	CASRLPGGPADTQYF	TGTGCCAGCAGGCTTCCGGGAGGGCCGGCAGATACGCAGTATTTT
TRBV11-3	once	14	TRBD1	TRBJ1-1	CASSVDRAVAEAFF	TGTGCCAGCAGCGTAGACAGGGCTGTCGCTGAAGCTTTCTTT
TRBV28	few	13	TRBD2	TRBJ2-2	CAGGGSNTGELFF	TGTGCCGGAGGCGGGAGTAACACCGGGGAGCTGTTTTTT
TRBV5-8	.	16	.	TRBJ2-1	CASSSGAKLSYNEQFF	TGTGCCAGCAGCTCAGGGGCAAAACTCTCCTACAATGAGCAGTTCTTC
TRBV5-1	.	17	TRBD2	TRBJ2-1	CASSLVASGGVYNEQFF	TGCGCCAGCAGCTTGGTGGCTAGCGGGGGAGTTTACAATGAGCAGTTCTTC
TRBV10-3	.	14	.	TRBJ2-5	CAIRTGHQAETQYF	TGTGCCATCAGGACTGGACACCAGGCGGAGACCCAGTACTTC
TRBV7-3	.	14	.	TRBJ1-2	CASSLEGDGYGYTF	TGTGCCAGCAGCTTAGAGGGTGATGGGTATGGCTACACCTTC
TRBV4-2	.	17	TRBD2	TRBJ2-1	CASSQASLAGAAYEQFF	TGTGCCAGCAGCCAAGCTTCTCTAGCGGGAGCTGCCTATGAGCAGTTCTTC
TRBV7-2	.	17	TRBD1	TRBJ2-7	CASSLGQQGALSYEQYF	TGTGCCAGCAGCTTAGGGCAACAGGGGGCCCTCTCCTACGAGCAGTACTTC
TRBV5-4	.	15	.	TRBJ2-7	CASSLSSGISYEQYF	TGTGCCAGCAGCTTGTCTTCCGGAATCTCCTACGAGCAGTACTTC
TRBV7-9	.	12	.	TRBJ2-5	CASSASVETQYF	TGTGCCAGCAGCGCTAGCGTAGAGACCCAGTACTTC
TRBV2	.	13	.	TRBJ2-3	CASAGGGTDTQYF	TGTGCCAGCGCGGGCGGGGGCACAGATACGCAGTATTTT
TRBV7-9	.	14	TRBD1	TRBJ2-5	CASSLDRAQETQYF	TGTGCCAGCAGCCTGGACAGGGCGCAAGAGACCCAGTACTTC
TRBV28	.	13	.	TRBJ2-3	CASSPPSTDTQYF	TGTGCCAGCAGTCCGCCATCAACAGATACGCAGTATTTT
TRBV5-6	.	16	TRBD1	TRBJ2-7	CASSFGPGQGSYEQYF	TGTGCCAGCAGCTTTGGGCCGGGACAGGGGTCCTACGAGCAGTACTTC
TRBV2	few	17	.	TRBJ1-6	CASGGLSGFRSDSPLHF	TGTGCCAGCGGGGGCTTGTCGGGATTCCGCTCGGATTCACCCCTCCACTTT
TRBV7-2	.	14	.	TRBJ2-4	CASTWTHGKNIQYF	TGTGCCAGCACTTGGACACATGGCAAAAACATTCAGTACTTC
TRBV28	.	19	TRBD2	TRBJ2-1	CASSFPGLASYSSYNEQFF	TGTGCCAGCAGTTTTCCCGGACTAGCGAGTTACAGCTCCTACAATGAGCAGTTCTTC
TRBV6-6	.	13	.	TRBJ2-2	CASSYPGTGELFF	TGTGCCAGCAGTTATCCGGGAACCGGGGAGCTGTTTTTT
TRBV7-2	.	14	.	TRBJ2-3	CASRVGPSTDTQYF	TGTGCCAGCAGAGTAGGACCAAGCACAGATACGCAGTATTTT
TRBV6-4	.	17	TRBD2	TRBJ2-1	CASSPRAGGESQGGQFF	TGTGCCAGCAGTCCACGAGCGGGAGGCGAATCACAGGGTGGGCAGTTCTTC
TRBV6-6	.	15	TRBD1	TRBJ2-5	CASSYSGTGLETQYF	TGTGCCAGCAGTTACTCGGGGACAGGGCTAGAGACCCAGTACTTC
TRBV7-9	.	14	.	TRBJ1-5	CASSETGRNQPQHF	TGTGCCAGCAGCGAGACAGGACGCAATCAGCCCCAGCATTTT
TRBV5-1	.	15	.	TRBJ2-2	CASSFLAGRTGELFF	TGCGCCAGCAGCTTCTTGGCAGGGAGGACCGGGGAGCTGTTTTTT
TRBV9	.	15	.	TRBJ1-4	CASSATGATNEKLFF	TGTGCCAGCAGCGCGACAGGAGCAACTAATGAAAAACTGTTTTTT
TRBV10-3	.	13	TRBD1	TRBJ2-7	CAISGQGAYEQYF	TGTGCCATCAGTGGACAGGGGGCTTACGAGCAGTACTTC
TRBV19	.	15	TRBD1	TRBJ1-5	CASTNRGLNNQPQHF	TGTGCCAGTACTAACAGGGGGCTTAACAATCAGCCCCAGCATTTT
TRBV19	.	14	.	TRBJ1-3	CASSPDTSGNTIYF	TGTGCCAGTAGTCCCGACACCTCTGGAAACACCATATATTTT